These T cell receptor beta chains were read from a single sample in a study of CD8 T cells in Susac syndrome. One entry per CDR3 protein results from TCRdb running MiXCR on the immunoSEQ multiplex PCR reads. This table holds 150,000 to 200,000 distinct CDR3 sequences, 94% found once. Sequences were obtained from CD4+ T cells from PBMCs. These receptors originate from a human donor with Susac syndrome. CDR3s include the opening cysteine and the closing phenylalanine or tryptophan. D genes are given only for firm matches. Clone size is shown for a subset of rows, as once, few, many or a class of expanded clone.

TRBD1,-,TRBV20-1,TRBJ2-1,CSARTPSGTGSYNEQFF,TGCAGTGCTAGGACTCCTTCCGGGACAGGGTCCTACAATGAGCAGTTCTTC
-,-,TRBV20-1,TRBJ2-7,CSARPGTTYEQYF,TGCAGTGCACGACCCGGGACAACCTACGAGCAGTACTTC
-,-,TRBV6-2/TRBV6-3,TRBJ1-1,CASRPSGTEEAFF,TGTGCCAGCAGGCCCTCAGGGACCGAAGAAGCTTTCTTT
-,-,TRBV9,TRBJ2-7,CASSPQQGYEQYF,TGTGCCAGCAGCCCACAACAGGGCTACGAGCAGTACTTC
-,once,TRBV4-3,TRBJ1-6,CASSQEGTDNSPLHF,TGCGCCAGCAGCCAAGAAGGGACGGACAATTCACCCCTCCACTTT
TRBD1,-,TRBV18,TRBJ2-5,CASSPRTGEETQYF,TGTGCCAGCTCACCACGAACAGGGGAAGAGACCCAGTACTTC
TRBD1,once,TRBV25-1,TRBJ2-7,CASRGQVYEQYF,TGTGCCAGCAGGGGACAGGTTTACGAGCAGTACTTC
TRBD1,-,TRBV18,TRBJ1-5,CASSQGQVGAEPQHF,TGTGCCAGCTCTCAAGGACAGGTGGGGGCCGAGCCCCAGCATTTT
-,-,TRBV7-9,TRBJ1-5,CASSLAQGDNQPQHF,TGTGCCAGCAGCTTAGCACAGGGCGATAATCAGCCCCAGCATTTT
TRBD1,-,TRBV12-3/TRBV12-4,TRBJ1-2,CASSLSRGGGYTF,TGTGCCAGCAGTTTATCCAGGGGGGGTGGCTACACCTTC
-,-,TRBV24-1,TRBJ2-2,CATSDSRWGNTGELFF,TGTGCCACCAGTGATTCAAGGTGGGGTAACACCGGGGAGCTGTTTTTT
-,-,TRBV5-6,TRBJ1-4,CASSLGPASATNEKLFF,TGTGCCAGCAGCTTGGGTCCGGCATCTGCAACTAATGAAAAACTGTTTTTT
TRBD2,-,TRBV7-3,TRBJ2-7,CASSAGGNYEQYF,TGTGCCAGCAGCGCGGGAGGGAACTACGAGCAGTACTTC
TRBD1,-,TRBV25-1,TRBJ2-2,CASRDGDRGVTGELFF,TGTGCCAGCAGAGATGGGGACAGGGGAGTCACCGGGGAGCTGTTTTTT
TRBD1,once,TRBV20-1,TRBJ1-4,CSAGRQGTNEKLFF,TGCAGTGCTGGTAGACAGGGAACTAATGAAAAACTGTTTTTT
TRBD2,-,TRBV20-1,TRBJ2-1,CSAPQISGGAVF,TGCAGTGCTCCCCAAATTAGCGGGGGGGCGGTCTTC
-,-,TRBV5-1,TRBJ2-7,CASSLTGARGAYEQYF,TGCGCCAGCAGCTTGACTGGGGCAAGGGGAGCCTACGAGCAGTACTTC
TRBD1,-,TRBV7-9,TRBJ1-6,CASSPQGTGISPLHF,TGTGCCAGCAGCCCCCAGGGGACAGGGATTTCACCCCTCCACTTT
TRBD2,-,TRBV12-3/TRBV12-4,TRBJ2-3,CASSFWGGGAPDTQYF,TGTGCCAGCAGTTTTTGGGGCGGGGGGGCCCCAGATACGCAGTATTTT
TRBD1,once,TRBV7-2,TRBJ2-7,CASSRTTGGDYEQYF,TGTGCCAGCAGCCGAACCACAGGGGGCGACTACGAGCAGTACTTC
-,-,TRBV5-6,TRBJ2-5,CASSLFGRQETQYF,TGTGCCAGCAGCTTGTTTGGCCGCCAAGAGACCCAGTACTTC
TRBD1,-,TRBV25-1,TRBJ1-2,CASSTNDRGRIGYTF,TGTGCCAGCAGTACCAACGACAGGGGGCGTATTGGCTACACCTTC
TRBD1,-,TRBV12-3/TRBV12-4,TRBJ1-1,CASRPDRGLWTEAFF,TGTGCCAGCAGACCGGACAGGGGGTTGTGGACTGAAGCTTTCTTT
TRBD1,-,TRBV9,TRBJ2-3,CASSEGTGDYTDTQYF,TGTGCCAGCAGCGAGGGGACAGGGGACTACACAGATACGCAGTATTTT
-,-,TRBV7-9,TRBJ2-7,CASSPQTYEQYF,TGTGCCAGCAGCCCACAGACCTACGAGCAGTACTTC
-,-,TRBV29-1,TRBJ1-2,CSVDSYGYTF,TGCAGCGTGGACAGTTATGGCTACACCTTC
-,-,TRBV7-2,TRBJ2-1,CASSLEDGREQFF,TGTGCCAGCAGCTTAGAAGATGGTCGAGAGCAGTTCTTC
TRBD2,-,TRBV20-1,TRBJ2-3,CSAIPTSGGATDTQYF,TGCAGTGCTATCCCCACTAGCGGGGGGGCCACAGATACGCAGTATTTT
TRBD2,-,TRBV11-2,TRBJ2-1,CASSTRASGSYNEQFF,TGTGCCAGCAGCACACGGGCTAGCGGCTCCTACAATGAGCAGTTCTTC